One sample yielded the 13 T cell receptor beta chains listed below, sequenced in a study of OX40 agonist ivuxolimab in advanced cancers. Profiling relied on immunoSEQ multiplex PCR, and the TCRdb table lists in-frame clones only, not all of them. In the table there are fewer than 85,000 clones, 75% to 85% of which are singletons. Sequenced material: CD4+ or CD8+ T cells sorted from blood, taken in a trial of the OX40 agonist ivuxolimab. The receptors here all came from an adult with an advanced solid tumor such as melanoma, head and neck, liver or kidney cancer.

V and J are TRBV4-3 and TRBJ1-1; D is unclear. Germline CDR1 and CDR2: LGHNA and YSLEER. This CDR3 is built from 14 residues. Trimming left V 4 bases short and J 1 base short, with 10 bases between. The CDR3 coding sequence is TGCGCCAGCAGCCCCTGGGTTGGGAACACTGAAGCTTTCTTT. Translated: CASSPWVGNTEAFF.

This clone came up a few times. This chain links TRBV11-3 with TRBJ2-1; D perhaps matches TRBD2 (5 bases). The CDR3 loop spans 13 amino acids. Germline CDR1 SGHNT, CDR2 YENEEA. The V end was cut by 0 bases, the J end by 7 bases, with 7 bases between. CDR3 DNA: TGTGCCAGCAGCTTAGATTCGGGAAATGAGCAGTTCTTC. It yields the protein CASSLDSGNEQFF.

The gene calls are TRBV18 and TRBJ2-5; D is ambiguous. CDR1 is KGHSH, CDR2 LQKENI, per germline. V lost 5 bases to trimming and J lost 5 bases, with 12 bases between them. The CDR3 spans 13 residues. The CDR3 region is CASSAYNGETQYF. For the CDR3, the DNA is TGTGCCAGCTCAGCATACAATGGGGAGACCCAGTACTTC.

This chain uses TRBV11-2 with TRBJ2-2, with no clear D. V was cut by 2 bases and J by 3 bases, with 10 bases left in between. This CDR3 is 15 amino acids long. Looked up from germline, CDR1 is SGHAT and CDR2 is FQNNGV. The CDR3 region has the DNA TGTGCCAGCAGCTTAATGAATCGGGACACCGGGGAGCTGTTTTTT. It specifies CASSLMNRDTGELFF.

The chain has TRBV29-1 and TRBJ1-4; D not certain. The germline gives CDR1 SQVTM, CDR2 ANQGSEA. V lost 7 bases to trimming and J lost 8 bases, with 14 bases between them. This CDR3 has 12 amino acids. Here the CDR3 DNA reads TGCAGCGCCCGAGATGCGGGAGAAAAACTGTTTTTT. Translating it yields CSARDAGEKLFF.

This clone was seen once. This chain joins TRBV15 and TRBJ2-2, with 9 bases lining up with TRBD2. Germline V gene data show CDR1 as LNHNV and CDR2 as YYDKDF (reference sequence). The CDR3 is 17 amino acids. The trim removed 3 bases at V and 5 bases at J, leaving 10 bases unmatched. CDR3: CATSRGLAGQGTGELFF. CDR3 bases: TGTGCCACCAGCAGGGGTCTAGCGGGGCAGGGGACCGGGGAGCTGTTTTTT.

The chain joins TRBV5-1 to TRBJ1-1, with 7 bases identical to TRBD1. This CDR3 comprises 14 residues. V dropped 5 bases and J dropped 2; count of bases not matched to a gene: 6. Germline-derived CDR1 and CDR2 are SGHRS and YFSETQ. In DNA, the CDR3 is TGCGCCAGCAGTTACCGACAGGGCAACACTGAAGCTTTCTTT. Translation gives CASSYRQGNTEAFF.

The J gene is TRBJ1-2, the V gene TRBV14; no definite D call. This CDR3 spans 15 amino acids. V lost 1 base and J 4 bases, leaving 13 bases between the germline ends. Germline lookup yields CDR1 SGHDN and CDR2 FVKESK. In nucleotides, the CDR3 is TGTGCCAGCAGCCAAGGATCTCTCCGGCCCTATGGCTACACCTTC. This encodes CASSQGSLRPYGYTF.

The chain carries TRBV5-1 and TRBJ2-1, with a possible D match to TRBD2 (5 bases). V dropped 1 base and J dropped 6 bases, with 11 bases sitting between them. The CDR3 loop spans 14 amino acids. Looked up from germline, CDR1 is SGHRS and CDR2 is YFSETQ. CDR3: CASSLKSRGNEQFF. CDR3 coding DNA: TGCGCCAGCAGCTTGAAGAGCCGGGGCAATGAGCAGTTCTTC.

This clone appeared a few times. This chain links TRBV7-9 with TRBJ1-5; possible D gene TRBD1, 6 bases. The V end was cut by 0 bases, the J end by 11 bases, with 17 bases between. The V gene's germline CDR1 is SEHNR and CDR2 FQNEAQ (reference sequence). This CDR3 is 15 amino acids long. The CDR3 loop reads CASSLAGADHKAQHF. The CDR3 coding sequence is TGTGCCAGCAGCTTAGCGGGGGCAGACCACAAGGCCCAGCATTTT.

The chain carries TRBV5-1 and TRBJ2-5; D might be TRBD2 (5 bases). From germline, CDR1 is SGHRS and CDR2 YFSETQ. V lost 4 bases, J lost 0 bases, and 10 bases lay in between. The CDR3 contains 14 residues. CDR3 amino acids: CASSRGRNQETQYF. DNA for the CDR3: TGCGCCAGCAGCCGTGGGAGAAACCAAGAGACCCAGTACTTC.

This chain connects TRBV18 to TRBJ1-2, with TRBD1 identical over 8 bases. Trimming removed 2 bases from V and 0 bases from J; junction bases left unmatched: 5. This CDR3 contains 16 residues. Germline V gives CDR1 KGHSH, CDR2 LQKENI. The CDR3 coding sequence is TGTGCCAGCTCACCAACCGACAGGGGAGCTAACTATGGCTACACCTTC. This gives the protein CASSPTDRGANYGYTF.

In regard to this clone: Other DNA sequences in this specimen translate into the identical CDR3. The V gene is TRBV29-1, the J gene TRBJ2-1; D tentatively fits TRBD1 or TRBD2 (6 bases each). Trimming removed 6 bases from V and 7 bases from J, with 16 bases in between. Germline V lookup: CDR1 SQVTM, CDR2 ANQGSEA. The CDR3 is 13 amino acids. The CDR3 loop reads CSVGGTSGNEQFF. In DNA form, the CDR3 reads TGCAGCGTGGGGGGCACCTCTGGGAATGAGCAGTTCTTC.